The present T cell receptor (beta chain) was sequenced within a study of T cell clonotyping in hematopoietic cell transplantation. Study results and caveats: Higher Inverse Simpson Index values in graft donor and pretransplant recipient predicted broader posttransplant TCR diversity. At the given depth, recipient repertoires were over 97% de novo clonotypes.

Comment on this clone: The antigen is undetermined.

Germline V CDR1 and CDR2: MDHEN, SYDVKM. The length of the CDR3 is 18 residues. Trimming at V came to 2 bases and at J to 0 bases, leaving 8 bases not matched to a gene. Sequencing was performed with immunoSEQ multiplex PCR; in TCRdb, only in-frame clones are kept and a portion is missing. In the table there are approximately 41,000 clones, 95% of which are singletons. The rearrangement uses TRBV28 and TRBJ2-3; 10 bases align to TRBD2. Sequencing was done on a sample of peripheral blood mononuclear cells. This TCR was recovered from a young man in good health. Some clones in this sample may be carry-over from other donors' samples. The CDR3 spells CASSLPQLTSGSTDTQYF. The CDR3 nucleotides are TGTGCCAGCAGTTTACCCCAACTGACTAGCGGGAGCACAGATACGCAGTATTTT. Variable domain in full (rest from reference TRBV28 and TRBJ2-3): DVKVTQSSRYLVKRTGEKVFLECVQDMDHENMFWYRQDPGLGLRLIYFSYDVKMKEKGDIPEGYSVSREKKERFSLILESASTNQTSMYLCASSLPQLTSGSTDTQYFGPGTRLTVL.